This T cell receptor beta chain was found in a study of T cells after yellow fever vaccination. Looking at the study overall: Fractions of limited cellularity were prepared by means of SMART-Seq v4 Ultra Low Input.

Between the trimmed V and J ends, which lost 5 bases and 1 base, there was a span of 12 bases. The V gene's germline CDR1 is SQVTM and CDR2 ANQGSEA. This CDR3 contains 13 residues. In making TCR cDNA, 5'RACE template switching added a universal primer site and UMIs to it. Using its own MiXCR run on the 5' RACE reads, TCRdb lists one record per CDR3 protein. The table has almost 600,000 distinct CDR3 sequences, roughly 12% seen once; the top ten hold over 13%. In this sample, this clonotype turned up a few times. The starting material was PBMCs, obtained on the day of the yellow fever booster vaccination. This chain connects TRBV29-1 to TRBJ2-7; tentatively, D is TRBD1 (6 bases). The receptor comes from a man aged 25 to 40 who received the YFV17D yellow fever vaccine. CDR3 nucleotide sequence: TGCAGCGTTACAGGGCCTGCTTCCTACGAGCAGTACTTC. Its translation: CSVTGPASYEQYF.